This TCR beta chain was retrieved from a study of T cell responses to AZD1222 COVID-19 vaccine. General study findings and limits: Spike-specific TCR breadth and depth both grew after two AZD1222 doses. There were mostly white British donors and more females than males, and clonal diversity was possibly underestimated.

It was second doses at about 4 or about 12 weeks that were pooled. Trimming pared 3 bases from V and 10 bases from J, leaving 16 bases between. The CDR3 covers 15 residues. Germline loops: CDR1 SGHVS, CDR2 FQNEAQ. Produced via immunoSEQ multiplex PCR; TCRdb's table is partial and in-frame only. The sample holds approximately 110,000 clones, approximately 90% seen once. With respect to this clone: What it binds is unknown.

The TCR originated in an adult who received the AZD1222 COVID-19 vaccine. V gene TRBV7-8 combines with J gene TRBJ1-6; D unresolved. Sequenced material: peripheral blood, taken 28 days after the second AZD1222 dose. CDR3 in amino acids: CASSFTGSEDSPLHF. Written as DNA, the CDR3 is TGTGCCAGCAGCTTCACGGGCTCGGAAGACTCACCCCTCCACTTT.